Listed below are T cell receptor beta chains from one sample, sequenced in a study of identifying expanded T cells in peripheral blood. The repertoire was sequenced with immunoSEQ multiplex PCR; TCRdb's copy has only in-frame clones and lacks some. The sample yields 84,000 or so clones, about 90% seen once. Sequencing was done on a sample of blood. Every receptor here comes from a person aged 18 to 69 in good health. CDR3s include the opening cysteine and the closing phenylalanine or tryptophan. Fields, in order: D gene, J gene, V gene, clone size, CDR3 DNA, CDR3 protein. D genes are given only for firm matches. Clone sizes are given selectively: once, few, many, or a class where the clone is expanded.

D: TRBD1
J: TRBJ1-2
V: TRBV18
size: once
DNA: TGTGCCAGCTCATCGGGACAGTCCTATGGCTACACCTTC
CDR3: CASSSGQSYGYTF

D: -
J: TRBJ2-1
V: TRBV11-3
size: -
DNA: TGTGCCAGCAGCTTAGGGGCACCTCGGGAGCAGTTCTTC
CDR3: CASSLGAPREQFF

D: -
J: TRBJ1-2
V: TRBV5-1
size: -
DNA: TGCGCCAGCAGCTTGACGTTCGGGGCGCCCTCGGAGCGCTACACCTTC
CDR3: CASSLTFGAPSERYTF

D: -
J: TRBJ2-3
V: TRBV11-3
size: -
DNA: TGTGCCAGCAGCTTAGGGGGCGGGGTCACAGATACGCAGTATTTT
CDR3: CASSLGGGVTDTQYF

D: -
J: TRBJ2-7
V: TRBV6-1
size: -
DNA: TGTGCCAGCAGTGAAAACTGGGGTCCCTACGAGCAGTACTTC
CDR3: CASSENWGPYEQYF

D: -
J: TRBJ2-1
V: TRBV2
size: -
DNA: TGTGCCAGCAGGCGGGACAGCAACAATGAGCAGTTCTTC
CDR3: CASRRDSNNEQFF

D: TRBD1
J: TRBJ2-5
V: TRBV5-1
size: -
DNA: TGCGCCAGCAGCTTTACAGGGGGCATCCAAGAGACCCAGTACTTC
CDR3: CASSFTGGIQETQYF

D: -
J: TRBJ1-4
V: TRBV10-3
size: -
DNA: TGTGCCATCAGTGGCGGGGTAGAGGGTGAAAAACTGTTTTTT
CDR3: CAISGGVEGEKLFF

D: -
J: TRBJ1-1
V: TRBV18
size: -
DNA: TGTGCCAGCTCACCACCGGCTTTAGGGAACACTGAAGCTTTCTTT
CDR3: CASSPPALGNTEAFF

D: -
J: TRBJ1-6
V: TRBV5-1
size: -
DNA: TGCGCCAGCAGCTTGGGAACAGGGAGCAATTCACCCCTCCACTTT
CDR3: CASSLGTGSNSPLHF

D: -
J: TRBJ1-1
V: TRBV19
size: once
DNA: TGTGCCAGTAGTGCCCGGGTAGGGGGACTCCCGCCTGAAGCTTTCTTT
CDR3: CASSARVGGLPPEAFF

D: -
J: TRBJ1-2
V: TRBV2
size: few
DNA: TGTGCCAGCAGTGACGGCGGGGCTGGCTACACCTTC
CDR3: CASSDGGAGYTF

D: -
J: TRBJ2-2
V: TRBV18
size: -
DNA: TGTGCCAGCTCACCACACGAGGACATATTAACCGGGGAGCTGTTTTTT
CDR3: CASSPHEDILTGELFF

D: -
J: TRBJ1-1
V: TRBV6-1
size: once
DNA: TGTGCCAGCAGTGAATCGAGGGGTGAGACTGAAGCTTTCTTT
CDR3: CASSESRGETEAFF

D: -
J: TRBJ1-2
V: TRBV5-1
size: -
DNA: TGCGCCAGCAGCTTCTCGAGAGCTACTAACTATGGCTACACCTTC
CDR3: CASSFSRATNYGYTF

D: -
J: TRBJ1-2
V: TRBV9
size: -
DNA: TGTGCCAGCAGCGGGACAGTTCTCCACTATGGCTACACCTTC
CDR3: CASSGTVLHYGYTF

D: TRBD1
J: TRBJ1-6
V: TRBV4-1
size: -
DNA: TGCGCCAGCAGCCAAGAGGACAGGTGGAATTCACCCCTCCACTTT
CDR3: CASSQEDRWNSPLHF

D: -
J: TRBJ1-3
V: TRBV7-9
size: -
DNA: TGTGCCAGCAGCACTGAAGGAGGGTTCGGAAACACCATATATTTT
CDR3: CASSTEGGFGNTIYF

D: -
J: TRBJ2-2
V: TRBV19
size: -
DNA: TGTGCCAGTAGATCTGGAAGGGAGAACACCGGGGAGCTGTTTTTT
CDR3: CASRSGRENTGELFF

D: -
J: TRBJ2-7
V: TRBV5-6
size: -
DNA: TGTGCCAGCAGCGGTTTAAGCGAGCAGTACTTC
CDR3: CASSGLSEQYF

D: -
J: TRBJ1-1
V: TRBV7-9
size: -
DNA: TGTGCCAGCAGCCCCCTTGGTGCTTTCTTT
CDR3: CASSPLGAFF

D: -
J: TRBJ2-7
V: TRBV27
size: -
DNA: TGTGCCAGCCTCTCAGGGGGGGGGCGCGAGCAGTACTTC
CDR3: CASLSGGGREQYF

D: -
J: TRBJ1-4
V: TRBV19
size: -
DNA: TGTGCCAGTACCAGAGGAACTAATGAAAAACTGTTTTTT
CDR3: CASTRGTNEKLFF

D: -
J: TRBJ2-1
V: TRBV7-2
size: once
DNA: TGTGCCAGCAGCTTAGACAGATCCAATGAGCAGTTCTTC
CDR3: CASSLDRSNEQFF

D: -
J: TRBJ2-1
V: TRBV18
size: -
DNA: TGTGCCAGCTCACCACCGTCCCATAATGAGCAGTTCTTC
CDR3: CASSPPSHNEQFF

D: TRBD1
J: TRBJ1-2
V: TRBV19
size: -
DNA: TGTGCCAGTAATCCCCGGACAGGGAACGGCTACACCTTC
CDR3: CASNPRTGNGYTF

D: -
J: TRBJ1-3
V: TRBV7-9
size: -
DNA: TGTGCCAGCAGCTTAGGGGGTTTTCCGCTCTCTGGAAACACCATATATTTT
CDR3: CASSLGGFPLSGNTIYF

D: -
J: TRBJ2-6
V: TRBV6-1
size: -
DNA: TGTGCCACCGTCCTATATTTGAACGTCCTGACTTTC
CDR3: CATVLYLNVLTF

D: TRBD2
J: TRBJ2-3
V: TRBV7-3
size: -
DNA: TGTGCCAGCAGCTCGCAACCGGGACTATCGGCCGATACGCAGTATTTT
CDR3: CASSSQPGLSADTQYF

D: -
J: TRBJ2-6
V: TRBV19
size: -
DNA: TGTGCCAGTAGTAAGGCACCAGACTCTGGGGCCAACGTCCTGACTTTC
CDR3: CASSKAPDSGANVLTF

D: TRBD1
J: TRBJ2-5
V: TRBV25-1
size: -
DNA: TGTGCCAGCAGCCCCCCCGGACAGGGGACCCAAGAGACCCAGTACTTC
CDR3: CASSPPGQGTQETQYF

D: -
J: TRBJ2-1
V: TRBV5-5
size: -
DNA: TGTGCCAGCAGCTTTAAAAACAATGAGCAGTTCTTC
CDR3: CASSFKNNEQFF

D: -
J: TRBJ1-5
V: TRBV19
size: few
DNA: TGTGCCAGTAGTATCATGTTGAGGGAAAACGGGCAGCCCCAGCATTTT
CDR3: CASSIMLRENGQPQHF

D: -
J: TRBJ1-1
V: TRBV29-1
size: -
DNA: TGCAGCGTAACCCCAAGGGGCACTGGGACTGAAGCTTTCTTT
CDR3: CSVTPRGTGTEAFF

D: -
J: TRBJ2-1
V: TRBV6-6
size: -
DNA: TGTGCCAGCAGTTACTCGGGGAGCTCCTACAATGAGCAGTTCTTC
CDR3: CASSYSGSSYNEQFF

D: TRBD1
J: TRBJ2-7
V: TRBV7-9
size: -
DNA: TGTGCCAGCAGCTTAGCCGGGACAGGGGGCTACGAGCAGTACTTC
CDR3: CASSLAGTGGYEQYF

D: -
J: TRBJ1-6
V: TRBV19
size: -
DNA: TGTGCCAGTAGTATAGACGGCCGGAAATTTTCACCCCTCCACTTT
CDR3: CASSIDGRKFSPLHF

D: -
J: TRBJ1-1
V: TRBV27
size: -
DNA: TGTGCCAGCAGTCACAAGGGGCGGATCACTGAAGCTTTCTTT
CDR3: CASSHKGRITEAFF

D: -
J: TRBJ2-1
V: TRBV6-1
size: -
DNA: TGTGCCAGCAGTGAAGGGATCCGGGACGAGCAGTTCTTC
CDR3: CASSEGIRDEQFF

D: TRBD1
J: TRBJ2-7
V: TRBV7-9
size: -
DNA: TGTGCCAGCAGCGACCCCCGAGGGACAGAGGTTTACGAGCAGTACTTC
CDR3: CASSDPRGTEVYEQYF

D: -
J: TRBJ2-7
V: TRBV13
size: -
DNA: TGTGCCAGCAGTCTGGCGTCCTCCGGGCAGTACTTC
CDR3: CASSLASSGQYF

D: -
J: TRBJ2-5
V: TRBV19
size: -
DNA: TGTGCCAGTTCCCGCCCAGGATTCCAAGAGACCCAGTACTTC
CDR3: CASSRPGFQETQYF

D: -
J: TRBJ1-1
V: TRBV6-6
size: once
DNA: TGTGCCAGCAGGAATACTCCCAGGGAGGGGACTGAAGCTTTCTTT
CDR3: CASRNTPREGTEAFF

D: TRBD1
J: TRBJ2-5
V: TRBV18
size: -
DNA: TGTGCCAGCTCACCACCTCAGACAGGGGGATGGGAGACCCAGTACTTC
CDR3: CASSPPQTGGWETQYF

D: TRBD1
J: TRBJ1-1
V: TRBV11-3
size: -
DNA: TGTGCCAGCAGCTCTAGAAGATGGACAGGGGAGAACACTGAAGCTTTCTTT
CDR3: CASSSRRWTGENTEAFF

D: -
J: TRBJ1-1
V: TRBV2
size: -
DNA: TGTGCCAGCAGTGAAGCGCAGGGTAGAGGGACTGAAGCTTTCTTT
CDR3: CASSEAQGRGTEAFF

D: TRBD1
J: TRBJ1-2
V: TRBV7-2
size: -
DNA: TGTGCCAGCAGCTCGTGGACAGGTTATGATGGCTACACCTTC
CDR3: CASSSWTGYDGYTF

D: -
J: TRBJ2-5
V: TRBV29-1
size: few
DNA: TGCAGCGTACCACCTCCCGGAGCTTCGGTGACCCAGTACTTC
CDR3: CSVPPPGASVTQYF

D: -
J: TRBJ2-7
V: TRBV5-4
size: -
DNA: TGTGCCAGCAGCCCCGGTGGGGGGAGTCGCTCCTACGAGCAGTACTTC
CDR3: CASSPGGGSRSYEQYF

D: TRBD2
J: TRBJ2-5
V: TRBV5-6
size: -
DNA: TGTGCCAGCAGTCCTCGTGGTAGCGGGAGCCCAGAGACCCAGTACTTC
CDR3: CASSPRGSGSPETQYF

D: TRBD1
J: TRBJ1-5
V: TRBV19
size: -
DNA: TGTGCCAGTAGTACAGGGGGCGCTGGGAGCAATCAGCCCCAGCATTTT
CDR3: CASSTGGAGSNQPQHF

D: -
J: TRBJ2-7
V: TRBV10-1
size: -
DNA: TGCGCCAGCAGTGTATCAGGGGGGGGCAGCGAGCAGTACTTC
CDR3: CASSVSGGGSEQYF

D: -
J: TRBJ1-1
V: TRBV6-1
size: -
DNA: TGTGCCAGCAGGGAGGACAGCTACACTGAAGCTTTCTTT
CDR3: CASREDSYTEAFF

D: TRBD1
J: TRBJ1-6
V: TRBV19
size: -
DNA: TGTGCCAGTAGTGTTACAGGGGGTCGCTCACCCCTCCACTTT
CDR3: CASSVTGGRSPLHF

D: -
J: TRBJ1-1
V: TRBV10-3
size: -
DNA: TGTGCCATCAGTGATGACGGAGGGGCGCAGAACACTGAAGCTTTCTTT
CDR3: CAISDDGGAQNTEAFF

D: -
J: TRBJ1-1
V: TRBV5-1
size: -
DNA: TGCGCCAGCAGCTTGCCCTCCGGGGCGAACACTGAAGCTTTCTTT
CDR3: CASSLPSGANTEAFF

D: -
J: TRBJ1-6
V: TRBV6-5
size: -
DNA: TGTGCCAGCAGTCACGACAGGAATAATAATTCACCCCTCCACTTT
CDR3: CASSHDRNNNSPLHF